The following is a T cell receptor beta chain sequence with its context. This record belongs to a study of T cell responses to AZD1222 COVID-19 vaccine. The method was immunoSEQ multiplex PCR; TCRdb's version includes in-frame clones alone and lacks a portion of them. The sample contains approximately 200,000 clones, 80% to 90% of which appear only once. The CDR3 loop spans 15 amino acids. The V end was cut by 8 bases, the J end by 1 base, with 18 bases between. CDR1 and CDR2 (germline): MNHEY, SMNVEV (reference sequence). The V and J genes are TRBV27 and TRBJ2-7; perhaps TRBD1 as D (5 bases). This clonotype was obtained from an adult in good health. Sequenced here: peripheral blood, sampled on day 0 of AZD1222 vaccination. This CDR3 reads CASGRYRHASYEQYF. The CDR3 nucleotides read TGTGCCAGCGGAAGATACAGGCACGCTTCCTACGAGCAGTACTTC.